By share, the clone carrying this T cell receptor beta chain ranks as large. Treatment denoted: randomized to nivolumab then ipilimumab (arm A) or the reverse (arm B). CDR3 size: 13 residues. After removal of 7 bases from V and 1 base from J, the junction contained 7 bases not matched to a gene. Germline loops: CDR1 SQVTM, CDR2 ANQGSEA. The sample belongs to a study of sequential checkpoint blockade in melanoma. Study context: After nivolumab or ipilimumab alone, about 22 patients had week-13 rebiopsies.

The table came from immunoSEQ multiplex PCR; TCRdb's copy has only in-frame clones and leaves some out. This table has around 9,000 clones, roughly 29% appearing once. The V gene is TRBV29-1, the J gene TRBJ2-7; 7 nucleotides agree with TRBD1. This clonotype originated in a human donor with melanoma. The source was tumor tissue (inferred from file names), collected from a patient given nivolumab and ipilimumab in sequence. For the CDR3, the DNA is TGCAGCGCCCTCACAGGGGCTTCCTACGAGCAGTACTTC. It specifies CSALTGASYEQYF.